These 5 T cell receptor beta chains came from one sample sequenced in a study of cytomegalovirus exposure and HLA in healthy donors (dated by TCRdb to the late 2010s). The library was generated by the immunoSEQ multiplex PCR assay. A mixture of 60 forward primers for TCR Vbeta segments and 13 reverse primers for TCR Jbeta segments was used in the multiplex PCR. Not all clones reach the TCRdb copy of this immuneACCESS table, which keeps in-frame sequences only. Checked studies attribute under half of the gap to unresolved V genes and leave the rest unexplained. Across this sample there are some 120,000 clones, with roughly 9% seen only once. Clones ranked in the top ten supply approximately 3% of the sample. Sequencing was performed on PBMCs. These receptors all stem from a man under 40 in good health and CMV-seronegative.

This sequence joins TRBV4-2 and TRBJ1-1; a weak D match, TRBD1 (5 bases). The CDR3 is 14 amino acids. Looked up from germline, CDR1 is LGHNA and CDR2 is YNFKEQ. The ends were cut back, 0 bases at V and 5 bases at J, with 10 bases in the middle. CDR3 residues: CASSQERGRTEAFF. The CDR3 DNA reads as TGTGCCAGCAGCCAAGAAAGGGGTAGGACTGAAGCTTTCTTT.

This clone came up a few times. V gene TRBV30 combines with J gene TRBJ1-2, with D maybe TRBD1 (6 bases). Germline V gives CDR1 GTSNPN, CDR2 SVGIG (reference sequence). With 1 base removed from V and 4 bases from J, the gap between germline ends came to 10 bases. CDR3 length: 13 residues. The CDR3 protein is CAWSAGQSYGYTF. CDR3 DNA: TGTGCCTGGAGTGCCGGACAGAGCTATGGCTACACCTTC.

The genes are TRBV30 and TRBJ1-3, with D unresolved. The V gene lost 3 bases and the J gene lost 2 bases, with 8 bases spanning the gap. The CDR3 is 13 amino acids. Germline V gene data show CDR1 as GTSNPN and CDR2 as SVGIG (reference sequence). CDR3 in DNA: TGTGCCTGGAGGTCCTTCGCTGGAAACACCATATATTTT. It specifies CAWRSFAGNTIYF.

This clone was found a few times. The CDR3 sequence is CASSLVGRAGELETQYF. The CDR3 nucleotides read TGCGCCAGCAGCTTGGTTGGTCGAGCGGGAGAGTTAGAGACCCAGTACTTC. The chain employs TRBV5-1 and TRBJ2-5, with 8 nucleotides matching TRBD2. The CDR3 spans 17 residues. Germline CDR1 reads SGHRS; CDR2 reads YFSETQ. J was trimmed by 4 bases and V by 0 bases; bases with no gene match: 11.

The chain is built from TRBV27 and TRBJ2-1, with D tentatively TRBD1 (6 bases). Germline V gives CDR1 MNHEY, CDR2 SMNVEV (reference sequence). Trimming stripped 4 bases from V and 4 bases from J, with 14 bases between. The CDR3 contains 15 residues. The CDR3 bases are TGTGCCAGCAGTTCCCCATGGACAGAATACAATGAGCAGTTCTTC. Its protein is CASSSPWTEYNEQFF.